This TCR beta chain is drawn from a study of cytomegalovirus exposure and HLA in healthy donors. The CDR3 is 12 residues long. Germline CDR1 is SGHRS and CDR2 is YFSETQ. The assay was immunoSEQ multiplex PCR, and TCRdb's table has in-frame clones only and misses some. The data show about 140,000 clones, approximately 82% seen once. Separate from the roughly 670-subject first cohort, the approximately 120-subject validation cohort was the one that the donors belonged to. This clone was found once. The junction does not match germline at one end; this may be a read error. The chain carries TRBV5-1 and TRBJ2-2; D is possibly TRBD2 (5 bases). Sequencing was performed on PBMCs. This TCR was sampled from a man in his thirties or forties in good health and CMV-seropositive. The CDR3 loop is CASRKSRRGAVF. CDR3 nucleotide sequence: TGCGCCAGCAGGAAAAGTCGCCGGGGAGCTGTTTTT. The variable domain in full, completed from reference TRBV5-1 and TRBJ2-2, reads KAGVTQTPRYLIKTRGQQVTLSCSPISGHRSVSWYQQTPGQGLQFLFEYFSETQRNKGNFPGRFSGRQFSNSRSEMNVSTLELGDSALYLCASRKSRRGAVFGEGSRLTVL.